This passage covers 20 T cell receptor beta chains from one sample sequenced in a study of blood T cells in healthy people across ages. The authors ran a second PCR of about 6 to 11 cycles using a sample-barcoded 5' primer and a J-beta primer mix. TCRdb re-called the 5' RACE reads with MiXCR, one entry per CDR3 protein. The sample has around 1,100,000 distinct CDR3 sequences; roughly two fifths are singletons. The specimen sequenced was blood. These receptors all stem from a man in his late teens or twenties in good health.

The chain carries TRBV7-2 and TRBJ2-1, with D perhaps TRBD2 (5 bases). Germline assignment: CDR1 SGHTA and CDR2 FQGNSA. The ends were cut back, 2 bases at V and 4 bases at J, with 12 bases in the middle. The CDR3 is made up of 15 amino acids. The CDR3 region has the DNA TGTGCCAGCAGCTTACTCATTTCGGGGTACAATGAGCAGTTCTTC. Amino acids: CASSLLISGYNEQFF.

The chain couples TRBV7-2 to TRBJ2-7; 8 bases fit TRBD1. The CDR3 length is 15 residues. With 1 base clipped from V and 6 bases from J, the junction kept 8 bases outside the gene matches. Looked up from germline, CDR1 is SGHTA and CDR2 is FQGNSA. CDR3 region: CASSLDWTGLSEQYF. The CDR3 coding sequence is TGTGCCAGCAGCTTAGATTGGACAGGGCTTTCCGAGCAGTACTTC. Full variable domain (rest looked up from reference TRBV7-2 and TRBJ2-7): GAGVSQSPSNKVTEKGKDVELRCDPISGHTALYWYRQSLGQGLEFLIYFQGNSAPDKSGLPSDRFSAERTGGSVSTLTIQRTQQEDSAVYLCASSLDWTGLSEQYFGPGTRLTVT.

This clonotype was observed a few times. The CDR3 DNA sequence: TGTGCCACCAGCGGAAAGACAGGAGGCTATGGCTACACCTTC. Translated: CATSGKTGGYGYTF. The gene calls are TRBV15 and TRBJ1-2, with D perhaps matching TRBD1 (6 bases). The CDR3 covers 14 residues. V lost 5 bases and J lost 4, with 14 bases in between. Germline loops: CDR1 LNHNV, CDR2 YYDKDF (reference sequence).

With regard to this clonotype: The junction departs from the called germline gene at one end, perhaps through a read error. V usage is TRBV4-3 and J usage is TRBJ1-4; D ambiguous. Looked up from germline, CDR1 is LGHNA and CDR2 is YSLEER. The CDR3 sequence is 15 residues long. The CDR3 is CASSQGPGRNERLFF. The CDR3 DNA reads as TGCGCCAGCAGCCAAGGTCCGGGTCGTAATGAAAGACTGTTTTTT.

The J gene is TRBJ1-1, the V gene TRBV6-6; a possible D gene is TRBD1 (5 bases). The germline V gene encodes CDR1 MNHNY and CDR2 SVGAGI (reference sequence). CDR3 length: 16 residues. The V and J ends lost 8 bases and 6 bases respectively, with 25 bases between them. The CDR3 is CASLESLTRWDSEAFF. CDR3 nucleotides: TGTGCCAGCCTCGAGTCCTTAACCCGGTGGGACTCTGAAGCTTTCTTT.

In this sample, this clonotype turned up many times. This sequence joins TRBV4-2 and TRBJ1-4, with 7 positions matching TRBD1. Germline V gives CDR1 LGHNA, CDR2 YNFKEQ. The CDR3 has 19 amino acids. Germline trimming cut 0 bases from V and 1 base from J; bases unmatched to any gene: 11. The CDR3 sequence: CASSQEISGTGVTNEKLFF. The CDR3 nucleotides read TGTGCCAGCAGCCAAGAGATATCGGGAACAGGGGTAACTAATGAAAAACTGTTTTTT.

J is TRBJ1-2 and V is TRBV7-2; perhaps TRBD1 as D (5 bases). The CDR3 runs 13 residues. The V end was cut by 4 bases, the J end by 8 bases, with 14 bases between. The germline CDR1 and CDR2 sequences are SGHTA and FQGNSA. The CDR3 reads CASSWTGPGGYTF. CDR3 coding DNA: TGTGCCAGCAGCTGGACGGGGCCTGGCGGCTACACCTTC.

V usage is TRBV6-2 or TRBV6-3 and J usage is TRBJ1-5; D possibly corresponds to TRBD1 (5 bases). The CDR3 consists of 11 residues. Germline V gene sequence: CDR1 MNHEY, CDR2 SVGEGT. V was pared by 5 bases and J by 10 bases, with 9 bases between. This chain's CDR3 is CASSNQGPQHF. The CDR3 region has the DNA TGTGCCAGCAGTAATCAGGGTCCCCAGCATTTT.

This clonotype was detected ten times or more. The chain is built from TRBV4-3 and TRBJ2-1; tentative D call: TRBD2 (5 bases). Trimming took 4 bases from V and 1 from J, leaving 11 bases between them. CDR1 LGHNA and CDR2 YSLEER come from the germline V gene. The CDR3 extends over 15 amino acids. The CDR3 bases are TGCGCCAGCAGCCCGGGGAGCAAATCCTACAATGAGCAGTTCTTC. As protein: CASSPGSKSYNEQFF.

This clonotype was detected only a few times. The rearrangement links TRBV9 to TRBJ1-1; D remains ambiguous. The length of the CDR3 is 14 residues. Germline-derived CDR1 and CDR2 are SGDLS and YYNGEE. The V and J ends lost 5 bases and 1 base respectively, with 12 bases between them. As DNA, the CDR3 is TGTGCCAGCAGTGTTGGGGTTGCGAACACTGAAGCTTTCTTT. Translating gives CASSVGVANTEAFF.

This chain joins TRBV28 and TRBJ1-1; no clear D gene. Germline assignment: CDR1 MDHEN and CDR2 SYDVKM. The CDR3 spans 13 residues. With 6 bases removed from V and 3 bases from J, the gap between germline ends came to 11 bases. CDR3 coding DNA: TGTGCCAGCAGAAACGGTGGAGACACTGAAGCTTTCTTT. It translates to CASRNGGDTEAFF.

The chain recombines TRBV12-5 with TRBJ1-2; TRBD1 agrees at 10 bases. The CDR3 has 14 amino acids. The junction had 8 bases not matched to a gene; V was cut back by 5 bases and J by 8 bases. In germline, CDR1 is LGHNT, CDR2 FRNRAP. The CDR3 DNA reads as TGTGCTAGTGGTCTTCCGGGACAGGGGAAAGGCTACACCTTC. It is translated as CASGLPGQGKGYTF.

The chain recombines TRBV10-3 with TRBJ2-3; 7 bases are shared with TRBD1. The junction had 7 bases not matched to a gene; V was cut back by 8 bases and J by 2 bases. Germline CDR1 is ENHRY and CDR2 is SYGVKD. The CDR3 extends over 14 amino acids. CDR3 amino acids: CAIGKGASTDTQYF. Here the CDR3 DNA reads TGTGCCATCGGAAAGGGGGCGTCCACAGATACGCAGTATTTT.

The chain is built from TRBV9 and TRBJ2-3; D possibly uses TRBD1 or TRBD2 (7 bases each). Per the germline V gene, CDR1 is SGDLS and CDR2 is YYNGEE. V dropped 4 bases and J dropped 7 bases, with 19 bases sitting between them. The CDR3 spans 15 residues. The CDR3 DNA is TGTGCCAGCAGCCTACGGGGGGACAGTGGGTATACGCAGTATTTT. Protein: CASSLRGDSGYTQYF.

This clonotype was seen more than once but under ten times. A read error may produce the germline difference seen at one junction end. The CDR3 sequence is CASCQAGIGNEQFF. CDR3 nucleotide sequence: TGCGCCAGCTGCCAAGCCGGAATAGGGAATGAGCAGTTCTTC. This chain links TRBV4-1 with TRBJ2-1; no reliable D call. Germline assignment: CDR1 MGHRA and CDR2 YSYEKL. The CDR3 runs to 14 residues.

Points on this clonotype: The junction departs from the called germline gene at one end, perhaps through a read error. The chain employs TRBV28 and TRBJ1-2, with 7 bases fitting TRBD1. Germline V CDR1 and CDR2: MDHEN, SYDVKM. The CDR3 is 15 residues long. CDR3 in amino acids: CAISLSHRGSYGYTF. The CDR3 nucleotides are TGTGCCATCAGTTTGTCCCACAGGGGCTCCTATGGCTACACCTTC.

The chain combines TRBV28 with TRBJ1-2, with a weak D call TRBD1 (6 bases). Germline-derived CDR1 and CDR2 are MDHEN and SYDVKM. This CDR3 comprises 14 residues. Trimming left V 5 bases short and J 4 bases short, with 14 bases between. CDR3 protein: CASSDSGQVYGYTF. CDR3 nucleotide sequence: TGTGCCAGCAGTGATTCGGGACAAGTCTATGGCTACACCTTC.

This clonotype was seen a handful of times. The rearrangement uses TRBV20-1 and TRBJ1-2, with unresolved D. V lost 0 bases, J lost 8 bases, and 10 bases lay in between. From germline, CDR1 is DFQATT and CDR2 SNEGSKA (reference sequence). The CDR3 totals 12 residues. The CDR3, as DNA: TGCAGTGCTAGAGATCTAATAGGCGGCTACACCTTC. Its protein product is CSARDLIGGYTF.

This clonotype was observed a few times. This chain uses TRBV29-1 with TRBJ2-4; tentatively, D is TRBD2 (6 bases). The germline V gene encodes CDR1 SQVTM and CDR2 ANQGSEA. CDR3 length: 12 amino acids. Trimming removed 4 bases from V and 8 bases from J, with 12 bases in between. The CDR3: CSVGGRSDIQYF. In nucleotides, the CDR3 is TGCAGCGTTGGAGGGAGGAGTGACATTCAGTACTTC. Filled out from reference TRBV29-1 and TRBJ2-4, the complete variable domain reads SAVISQKPSRDICQRGTSLTIQCQVDSQVTMMFWYRQQPGQSLTLIATANQGSEATYESGFVIDKFPISRPNLTFSTLTVSNMSPEDSSIYLCSVGGRSDIQYFGAGTRLSVL.

V gene TRBV28 combines with J gene TRBJ2-2; D uncertain. Germline CDR1 MDHEN, CDR2 SYDVKM. The CDR3 has 15 residues. V lost 1 base and J lost 5, with 11 bases in between. The CDR3, as DNA: TGTGCCAGCAGTTTATCTTTCCCTAAAACCGGGGAGCTGTTTTTT. It codes for CASSLSFPKTGELFF.